These 14 T cell receptor beta chains originate from one sample sequenced in a study of CD8 T cells in ankylosing spondylitis. Which antigens these TCRs recognize remains unknown. TCRdb re-called the 5' RACE reads through MiXCR, storing one row per CDR3 protein. The sample has roughly 700,000 distinct CDR3 sequences; under 20% are singletons. Points from the study as a whole: The study identified a TCR beta motif of several highly homologous variants that appeared characteristic of ankylosing spondylitis blood.

Sequenced: blood, either unsorted or a sorted T cell fraction (not recorded which). These receptors came from a male donor with ankylosing spondylitis.

This clonotype was detected a few times. The V gene is TRBV29-1, the J gene TRBJ2-1; 10 nucleotides align to TRBD2. V lost 8 bases to trimming and J lost 3 bases; unmatched junction nucleotides: 16. From germline, CDR1 is SQVTM and CDR2 ANQGSEA. The CDR3 covers 17 residues. The CDR3 bases are TGCAGCCCATTCGGACTAGCGGACAATAATCTCTACAATGAGCAGTTCTTC. Translated, it gives CSPFGLADNNLYNEQFF.

Only a few counts were recorded for this clonotype. This chain links TRBV9 with TRBJ2-7; the D gene is possibly TRBD2 (6 bases). From germline, CDR1 is SGDLS and CDR2 YYNGEE. CDR3 length: 14 amino acids. With 0 bases removed from V and 5 bases from J, the gap between germline ends came to 12 bases. CDR3 loop: CASSVENGGNEQYF. The CDR3 bases are TGTGCCAGCAGCGTAGAGAACGGCGGGAACGAGCAGTACTTC.

This clonotype was recorded at least ten times. The chain recombines TRBV2 with TRBJ2-7, with 8 nucleotides matching TRBD1. V shed 6 bases, J shed 0 bases, and the junction held 4 bases outside the gene matches. This CDR3 spans 14 amino acids. Germline-derived CDR1 and CDR2 are SNHLY and FYNNEI. The CDR3 here is CASRGDRSSYEQYF. The CDR3 DNA is TGTGCCAGCAGGGGGGACAGGTCCTCCTACGAGCAGTACTTC.

J is TRBJ1-1 and V is TRBV6-7; D is uncertain. TRBV6-7 is sorted into the ORF group, with uncertain function. Trimming removed 8 bases from V and 4 bases from J, with 14 bases in between. The CDR3 extends over 13 amino acids. CDR3 coding DNA: TGTGCCAGCGCTCCGGTCCCAGGCACTGAAGCTTTCTTT. This codes for CASAPVPGTEAFF.

This clonotype was recorded many times. The chain recombines TRBV12-5 with TRBJ2-5; 12 nucleotides align to TRBD2. Per the germline V gene, CDR1 is LGHNT and CDR2 is FRNRAP. The CDR3 has 16 residues. V dropped 3 bases and J dropped 2; count of bases not matched to a gene: 4. The CDR3: CASGLGTSGLQETQYF. The CDR3, as DNA: TGTGCTAGTGGTTTAGGGACTAGCGGGCTTCAAGAGACCCAGTACTTC.

A few counts support this clonotype. The chain has TRBV9 and TRBJ1-4; tentatively, D is TRBD1 (6 bases). Trimming cost V 3 bases and J 3 bases, with 6 bases left between them. This CDR3 has 13 residues. Per the germline V gene, CDR1 is SGDLS and CDR2 is YYNGEE. CDR3 bases: TGTGCCAGCAGCGACAGGGCTAATGAAAAACTGTTTTTT. It encodes CASSDRANEKLFF.

The CDR3, as DNA: TGTGCCAGCAGCGTGGGCTTCACAGATACGCAGTATTTT. This encodes CASSVGFTDTQYF. The chain is built from TRBV9 and TRBJ2-3; D is uncertain. Germline assignment: CDR1 SGDLS and CDR2 YYNGEE. There are 13 residues in the CDR3. The V gene lost 2 bases and the J gene lost 2 bases, with 6 bases spanning the gap.

The J gene is TRBJ2-6, the V gene TRBV7-9, with unresolved D. Trimming removed 1 base at V and 0 bases at J, with 7 bases between. There are 16 residues in the CDR3. Per germline, CDR1 SEHNR and CDR2 FQNEAQ (reference sequence). The CDR3 loop is CASSLEVVSGANVLTF. CDR3 nucleotide sequence: TGTGCCAGCAGCTTAGAGGTCGTCTCTGGGGCCAACGTCCTGACTTTC.

This chain uses TRBV5-1 with TRBJ2-1; D may be TRBD1 or TRBD2 (5 bases each). Germline V gene data show CDR1 as SGHRS and CDR2 as YFSETQ. The CDR3 sequence is 13 residues long. The V and J ends lost 7 bases and 5 bases respectively, with 13 bases between them. This chain's CDR3 is CASRPGADNEQFF. The CDR3 DNA reads as TGCGCCAGCCGCCCCGGGGCGGACAATGAGCAGTTCTTC.

This clonotype was counted a few times. The rearrangement uses TRBV5-1 and TRBJ2-2; D not certain. V was pared by 0 bases and J by 1 base, with 10 bases between. CDR3 size: 16 residues. Germline CDR1 and CDR2: SGHRS and YFSETQ. The CDR3 coding sequence is TGCGCCAGCAGCTTGGAATCTACAGAGAACACCGGGGAGCTGTTTTTT. Its translation: CASSLESTENTGELFF.

This clonotype was observed a few times. This chain joins TRBV20-1 and TRBJ2-7; D possibly corresponds to TRBD2 (6 bases). This CDR3 has 11 amino acids. Germline V gene data show CDR1 as DFQATT and CDR2 as SNEGSKA (reference sequence). V lost 3 bases to trimming and J lost 6 bases, with 9 bases between them. Written as DNA, the CDR3 is TGCAGTGCTAGCCCGGGGGTCGAGCAGTACTTC. It encodes CSASPGVEQYF.

This clonotype was seen more than once but under ten times. The V gene is TRBV21-1, the J gene TRBJ1-5; TRBD1, as called in the table, went unchecked against the DNA. TRBV21-1 counts as a pseudogene. The CDR3 sequence is 20 residues long. In nucleotides, the CDR3 is TGTGCCAGCAGCAATTCGGGGGACAGGGGTGTTTGCCCCACAAGTCAGCCCCAGCATTTT. This translates into CASSNSGDRGVCPTSQPQHF.

V is TRBV28 and J is TRBJ2-1, with 11 bases identical to TRBD2. The CDR3 is made up of 16 amino acids. The germline V gene has CDR1 MDHEN and CDR2 SYDVKM. The V and J ends lost 1 base and 4 bases, in that order; junction bases with no gene match: 3. CDR3 loop: CASSLLTSGIYNEQFF. The DNA for the CDR3 is TGTGCCAGCAGTTTATTGACTAGCGGGATTTACAATGAGCAGTTCTTC.

This chain links TRBV20-1 with TRBJ2-3; possible D gene TRBD1, 5 bases. This CDR3 contains 14 residues. V was clipped by 6 bases and J by 10 bases, with 23 bases between them. Germline lookup yields CDR1 DFQATT and CDR2 SNEGSKA (reference sequence). This CDR3 is CSASPGFYQGSQYF. The CDR3 nucleotides are TGCAGTGCCTCCCCAGGGTTTTATCAGGGTTCGCAGTATTTT.